These T cell receptor beta chains were read from a single sample in a study of shared clonotypes between healthy human individuals. Some clones are missing from TCRdb's copy, which holds only in-frame ones; the method was immunoSEQ multiplex PCR. Of about 470,000 clones in the sample, about 85% are singletons; the top ten hold approximately 13%. Material for sequencing was PBMCs. These receptors were collected from a woman in her forties in good health. Some clones in this sample may be carry-over from other donors' samples. Both conserved end residues are part of each CDR3. The D gene is left open where the match is weak. Clone size is not always given. Where it is, it says once, few, many or a class for expanded clones.

TRBJ1-5,TRBD1,.,TRBV18,TGTGCCAGCTCAGCAACCCGGGACAGGGGGAATCAGCCCCAGCATTTT,CASSATRDRGNQPQHF
TRBJ2-7,.,.,TRBV27,TGTGCCAGCAGTTTAGCGGGTACGGCCTCCTACGAGCAGTACTTC,CASSLAGTASYEQYF
TRBJ2-1,.,once,TRBV9,TGTGCCAGCAGCGTAGAGTCTTATTACAATGAGCAGTTCTTC,CASSVESYYNEQFF
TRBJ2-7,TRBD2,.,TRBV4-1,TGCGCCAGCAGCCGGGTGGGGGGGGTCTACGAGCAGTACTTC,CASSRVGGVYEQYF
TRBJ2-3,.,.,TRBV9,TGTGCCAGCGGGAGCGGCAACACAGATACGCAGTATTTT,CASGSGNTDTQYF
TRBJ2-2,TRBD2,.,TRBV7-8,TGTGCCAGCAGCTCGAATCCGGAGGTAGCGGGATACACCGGGGAGCTGTTTTTT,CASSSNPEVAGYTGELFF
TRBJ2-1,TRBD1,.,TRBV4-2,TGTGCCAGCAGCCAGCCCGGACAGGGGGCGAGGTACAATGAGCAGTTCTTC,CASSQPGQGARYNEQFF
TRBJ2-1,.,.,TRBV15,TGTGCCACCAGCAGAACCCTGGGGGACCTTTACAATGAGCAGTTCTTC,CATSRTLGDLYNEQFF
TRBJ2-2,.,.,TRBV27,TGTGCCAGCAGGGGATTCCCCGGGGAGCTGTTTTTT,CASRGFPGELFF
TRBJ2-7,.,.,TRBV19,TGTGCCAGTAGAAAGGACGGTTTTTCTATCTACGAGCAGTACTTC,CASRKDGFSIYEQYF
TRBJ2-1,.,few,TRBV27,TGTGCCAGCAGTCCCACTCTCCTAGACCCCTACAATGAGCAGTTCTTC,CASSPTLLDPYNEQFF
TRBJ2-7,.,many,TRBV11-2,TGTGCCAGCAGTTTCCTCCGCTACTCACCCTACGAGCAGTACTTC,CASSFLRYSPYEQYF
TRBJ1-2,TRBD1,many,TRBV27,TGTGCCAGCTCCCAGTCGGGACAGGGCTATGGCTACACCTTC,CASSQSGQGYGYTF
TRBJ1-4,.,few,TRBV6-6,TGTGCCAGCTCTATGGGGCAGACTAATGAAAAACTGTTTTTT,CASSMGQTNEKLFF
TRBJ2-1,.,.,TRBV9,TGTGCCAGCAGCGTAGTGGGCAGTAACTCCTACAATGAGCAGTTCTTC,CASSVVGSNSYNEQFF
TRBJ1-3,.,few,TRBV7-8,TGTGCCAGCAGCTTAGTTTCTCCGTCCCTCCCGGACCCTGGAAACACCATATATTTT,CASSLVSPSLPDPGNTIYF
TRBJ2-2,.,.,TRBV11-2,TGTGCCAGCAGCTTTCGGTTGGGAGGGGGGAACACCGGGGAGCTGTTTTTT,CASSFRLGGGNTGELFF
TRBJ2-6,.,.,TRBV10-3,TGTGCCATTGAAAAGGGCTCTGGGGCCAACGTCCTGACTTTC,CAIEKGSGANVLTF
TRBJ2-1,TRBD2,.,TRBV5-1,TGCGCCAGCAGGGAAGGGACTAGCGCCGTTGAGCAGTTCTTC,CASREGTSAVEQFF
TRBJ2-5,.,few,TRBV11-3,TGTGCCAGCAGCTTATCGCAGGCAGGGGCCCAGTACTTC,CASSLSQAGAQYF
TRBJ1-5,TRBD1,once,TRBV7-8,TGTGCCAGCAGCCATGGACAGGGTTTTCAGCCCCAGCATTTT,CASSHGQGFQPQHF
TRBJ2-7,.,.,TRBV7-2,TGTGCCAGCAGCTCCGACTCGACGCGGGGCACCTACGAGCAGTACTTC,CASSSDSTRGTYEQYF
TRBJ2-4,.,.,TRBV2,TGTGCCAGCAGTTCCAACATACGCGGTGGCATTCAGTACTTC,CASSSNIRGGIQYF
TRBJ1-4,.,.,TRBV2,TGTGCCAGCAGTGAAGCGGGGAGAACTAATGAAAAACTGTTTTTT,CASSEAGRTNEKLFF
TRBJ2-1,.,.,TRBV7-3,TGTGCCAGCAGCTTTTCCTCCTACAATGAGCAGTTCTTC,CASSFSSYNEQFF
TRBJ2-7,TRBD2,.,TRBV4-1,TGCGCCAGCAGCCAAGAAACTAGCGGGAGCGCCGAGCAGTACTTC,CASSQETSGSAEQYF
TRBJ2-7,.,once,TRBV7-9,TGTGCCAGCAGCTTATACCAGGGGACCTACGAGCAGTACTTC,CASSLYQGTYEQYF
TRBJ1-5,.,.,TRBV19,TGTGCCAGTAGTATAGGAACAGGACAGCCCAATCAGCCCCAGCATTTT,CASSIGTGQPNQPQHF
TRBJ1-2,TRBD1,.,TRBV18,TGTGCCAGCCATGCAGGGACAGGGGATGGCTACACCTTC,CASHAGTGDGYTF
TRBJ2-1,TRBD2,.,TRBV5-4,TGTGCCAGCAGCTTGATACTAGCGCCCTACAATGAGCAGTTCTTC,CASSLILAPYNEQFF
TRBJ2-7,TRBD2,.,TRBV7-7,TGTGCTAGCAGCTTAGAACTAGCGCGGGAGCAGTACTTC,CASSLELAREQYF
TRBJ2-4,TRBD2,.,TRBV7-9,TGTGCCAGAAGCTACGGACTAGCGGGAGTTTCTAAAAACATTCAGTACTTC,CARSYGLAGVSKNIQYF
TRBJ1-3,TRBD1,.,TRBV7-3,TGTGCCAGCAGCTTAGGACAGGCAAACACCATATATTTT,CASSLGQANTIYF
TRBJ2-5,.,.,TRBV19,TGTGCCAGTAGTATTGGTGGTGGCCCCGCCAGGGAGACCCAGTACTTC,CASSIGGGPARETQYF
TRBJ2-1,TRBD2,.,TRBV5-1,TGCGCCAGCAGCTATCTAGCGGGAGGGCCGTTAGAGCAGTTCTTC,CASSYLAGGPLEQFF
TRBJ2-7,.,.,TRBV18,TGTGCCAGCTCACCCATGGCAGGACCCTACGAGCAGTACTTC,CASSPMAGPYEQYF
TRBJ2-1,.,.,TRBV6-4,TGTGCCAGCAGTGCGGGGCAATACAATGAGCAGTTCTTC,CASSAGQYNEQFF
TRBJ1-1,.,.,TRBV7-2,TGTGCCAGCAGCTTTGAGGGGAGTACTGAAGCTTTCTTT,CASSFEGSTEAFF
TRBJ1-2,TRBD1,.,TRBV4-1,TGCGCCAGCAGCCAAGCTGGACAGGGGAACTATGGCTACACCTTC,CASSQAGQGNYGYTF